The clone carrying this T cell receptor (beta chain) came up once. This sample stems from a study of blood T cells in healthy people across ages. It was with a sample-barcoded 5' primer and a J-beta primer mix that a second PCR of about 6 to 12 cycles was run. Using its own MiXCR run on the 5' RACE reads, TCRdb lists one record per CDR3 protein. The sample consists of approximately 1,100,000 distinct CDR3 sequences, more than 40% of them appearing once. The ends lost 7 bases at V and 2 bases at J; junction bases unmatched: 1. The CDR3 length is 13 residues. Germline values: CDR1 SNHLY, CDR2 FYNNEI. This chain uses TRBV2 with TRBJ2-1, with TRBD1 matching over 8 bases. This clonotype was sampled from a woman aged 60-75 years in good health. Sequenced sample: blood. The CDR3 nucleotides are TGTGCCAGCACGGGACAGGCCTACAATGAGCAGTTCTTC. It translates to CASTGQAYNEQFF.